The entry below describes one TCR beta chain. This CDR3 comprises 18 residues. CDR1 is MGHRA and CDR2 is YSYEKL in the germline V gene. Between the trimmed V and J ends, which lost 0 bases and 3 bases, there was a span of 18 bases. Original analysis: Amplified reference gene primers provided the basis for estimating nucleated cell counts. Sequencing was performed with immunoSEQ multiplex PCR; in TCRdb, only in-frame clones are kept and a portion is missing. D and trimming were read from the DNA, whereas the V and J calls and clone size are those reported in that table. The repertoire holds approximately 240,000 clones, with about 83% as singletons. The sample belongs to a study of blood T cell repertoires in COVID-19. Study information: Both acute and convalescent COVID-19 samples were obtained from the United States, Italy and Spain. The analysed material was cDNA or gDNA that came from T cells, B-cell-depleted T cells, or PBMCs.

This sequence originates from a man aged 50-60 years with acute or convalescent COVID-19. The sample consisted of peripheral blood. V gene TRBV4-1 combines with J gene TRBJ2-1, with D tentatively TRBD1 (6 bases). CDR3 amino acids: CASSQELGQGQNYNEQFF. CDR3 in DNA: TGCGCCAGCAGCCAAGAACTGGGGCAGGGGCAAAACTACAATGAGCAGTTCTTC.